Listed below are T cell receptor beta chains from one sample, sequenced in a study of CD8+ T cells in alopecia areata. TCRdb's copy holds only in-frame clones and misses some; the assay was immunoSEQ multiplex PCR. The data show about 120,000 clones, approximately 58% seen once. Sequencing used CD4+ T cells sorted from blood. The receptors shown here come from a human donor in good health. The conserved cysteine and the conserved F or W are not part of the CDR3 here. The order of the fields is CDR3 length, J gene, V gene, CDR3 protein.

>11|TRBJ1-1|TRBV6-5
ASSYESNTEAF
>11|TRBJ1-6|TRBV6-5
ASTYDGNSPLH
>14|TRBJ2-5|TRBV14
ASSQGGDPARKTQY
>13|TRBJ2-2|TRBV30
AWIRPGGYTGELF
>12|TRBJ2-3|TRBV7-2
ASSLGLAVPTQY
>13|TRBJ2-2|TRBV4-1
ASSPGRGAGLGRF
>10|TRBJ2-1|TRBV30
AWSVRRDEQF
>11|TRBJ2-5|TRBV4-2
ASSQEAAGTQY
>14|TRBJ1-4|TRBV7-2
ASSLVQGQGREKLF
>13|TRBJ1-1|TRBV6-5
ASSPEADMNTEAF
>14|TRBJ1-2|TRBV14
ASSQSYIGPLYGYT
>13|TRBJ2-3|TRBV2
ASGQDLPSTDTQY
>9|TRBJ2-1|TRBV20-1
SARSDKEQF
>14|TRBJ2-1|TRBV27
ASSSWTSGIGNEQF
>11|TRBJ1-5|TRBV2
ASSEDGPQPQH
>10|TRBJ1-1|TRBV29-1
SASTGNTEAF
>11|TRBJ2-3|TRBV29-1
SAGPSGPDTQY
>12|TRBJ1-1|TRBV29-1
SVETGPKDTEAF
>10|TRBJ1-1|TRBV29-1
SVDRGGTEAF
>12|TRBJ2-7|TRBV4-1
ASSRDGGDYEQY
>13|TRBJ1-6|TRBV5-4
ASSLAHVYNSPLH
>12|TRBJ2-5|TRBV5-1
ASSLTDSEKTQY
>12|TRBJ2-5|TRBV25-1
ASSESGFVETQY
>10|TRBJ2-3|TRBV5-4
ASSRSTDTQY
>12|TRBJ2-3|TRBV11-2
ASSLRVGTDTQY
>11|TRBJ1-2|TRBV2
ASSESVNYGYT
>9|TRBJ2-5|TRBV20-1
SARGAETQY
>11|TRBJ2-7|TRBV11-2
ASSLGLEYEQY
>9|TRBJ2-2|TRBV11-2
ASRAAGELF
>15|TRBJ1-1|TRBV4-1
ASSQDLGQGRRTEAF
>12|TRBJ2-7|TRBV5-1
ASSRAGLTYEQY
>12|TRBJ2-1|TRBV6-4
ASSDGTRYNEQF
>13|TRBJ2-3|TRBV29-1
SVVGGRLSRDTQY
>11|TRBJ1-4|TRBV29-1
SVHQGAEEKLF
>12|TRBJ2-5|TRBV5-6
ASSLGSVPVTQY
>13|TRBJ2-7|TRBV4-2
ASSQDPAGYYEQY
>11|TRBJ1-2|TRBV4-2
ASSQAQSYGYT
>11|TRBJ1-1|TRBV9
ASSPPLNTEAF
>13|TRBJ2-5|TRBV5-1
ASSARDDMPETQY
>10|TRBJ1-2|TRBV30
AWSVQLVGYT
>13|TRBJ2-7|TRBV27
ASSLVSGALYEQY
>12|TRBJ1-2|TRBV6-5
ASSRDRDRRGYT
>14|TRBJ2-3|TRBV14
ASSQGTGSLLDTQY